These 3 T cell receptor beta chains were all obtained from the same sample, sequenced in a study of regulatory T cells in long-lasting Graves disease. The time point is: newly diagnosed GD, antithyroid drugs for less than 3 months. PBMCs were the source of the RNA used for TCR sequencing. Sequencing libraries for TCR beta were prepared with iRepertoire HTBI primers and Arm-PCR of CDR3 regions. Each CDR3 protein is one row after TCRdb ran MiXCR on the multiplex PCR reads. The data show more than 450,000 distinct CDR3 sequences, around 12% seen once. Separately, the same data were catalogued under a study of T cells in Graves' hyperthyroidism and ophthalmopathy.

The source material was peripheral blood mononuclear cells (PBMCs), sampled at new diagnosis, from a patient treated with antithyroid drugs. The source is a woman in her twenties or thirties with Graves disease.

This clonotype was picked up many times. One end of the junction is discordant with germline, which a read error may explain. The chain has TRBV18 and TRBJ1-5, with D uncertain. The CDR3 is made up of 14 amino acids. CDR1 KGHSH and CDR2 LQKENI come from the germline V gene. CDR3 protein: CASSPQNSNQPQHF. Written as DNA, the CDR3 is TGTGCCAGCAGCCCCCAGAATAGCAATCAGCCCCAGCATTTC. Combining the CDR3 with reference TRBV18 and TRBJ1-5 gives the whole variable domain NAGVMQNPRHLVRRRGQEARLRCSPMKGHSHVYWYRQLPEEGLKFMVYLQKENIIDESGMPKERFSAEFPKEGPSILRIQQVVRGDSAAYFCASSPQNSNQPQHFGDGTRLSIL.

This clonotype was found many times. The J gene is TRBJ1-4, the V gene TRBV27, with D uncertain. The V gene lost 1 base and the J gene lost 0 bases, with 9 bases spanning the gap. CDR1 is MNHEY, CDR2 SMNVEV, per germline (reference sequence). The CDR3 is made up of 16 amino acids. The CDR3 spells CASSLFRDATNEKLFF. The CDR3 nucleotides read TGTGCCAGCAGTTTATTCCGAGATGCAACTAATGAAAAACTGTTTTTT. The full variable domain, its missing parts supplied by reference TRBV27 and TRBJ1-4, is EAQVTQNPRYLITVTGKKLTVTCSQNMNHEYMSWYRQDPGLGLRQIYYSMNVEVTDKGDVPEGYKVSRKEKRNFPLILESPSPNQTSLYFCASSLFRDATNEKLFFGSGTQLSVL.

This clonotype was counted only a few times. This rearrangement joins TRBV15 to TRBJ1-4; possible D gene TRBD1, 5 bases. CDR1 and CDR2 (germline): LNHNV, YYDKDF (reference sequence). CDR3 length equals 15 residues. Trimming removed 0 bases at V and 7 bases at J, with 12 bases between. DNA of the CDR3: TGTGCCACCAGCAGAGATTCAGGGTGGGGTGAAAAACTGTTTTTT. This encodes CATSRDSGWGEKLFF.